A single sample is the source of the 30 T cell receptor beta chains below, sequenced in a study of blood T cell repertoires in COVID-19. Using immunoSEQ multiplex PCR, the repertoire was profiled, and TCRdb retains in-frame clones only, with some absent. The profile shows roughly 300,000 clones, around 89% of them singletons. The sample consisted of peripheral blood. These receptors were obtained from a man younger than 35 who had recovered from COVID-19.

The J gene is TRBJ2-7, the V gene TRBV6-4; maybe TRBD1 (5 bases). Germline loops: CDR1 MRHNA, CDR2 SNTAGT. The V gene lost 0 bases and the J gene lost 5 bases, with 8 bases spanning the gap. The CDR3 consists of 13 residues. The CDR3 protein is CASSDSPTDEQYF. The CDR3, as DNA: TGTGCCAGCAGTGACTCGCCGACAGACGAGCAGTACTTC.

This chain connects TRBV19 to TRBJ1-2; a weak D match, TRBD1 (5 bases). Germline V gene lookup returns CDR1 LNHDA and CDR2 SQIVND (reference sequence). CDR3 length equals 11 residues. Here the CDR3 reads CVGGVANGYTF. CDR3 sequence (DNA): TGTGTAGGAGGGGTCGCTAATGGCTACACCTTC.

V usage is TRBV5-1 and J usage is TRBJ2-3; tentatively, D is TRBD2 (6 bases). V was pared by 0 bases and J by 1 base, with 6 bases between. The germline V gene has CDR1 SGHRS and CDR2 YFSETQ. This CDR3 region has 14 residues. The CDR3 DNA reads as TGCGCCAGCAGCTTGGCTAGCGGCACAGATACGCAGTATTTT. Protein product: CASSLASGTDTQYF.

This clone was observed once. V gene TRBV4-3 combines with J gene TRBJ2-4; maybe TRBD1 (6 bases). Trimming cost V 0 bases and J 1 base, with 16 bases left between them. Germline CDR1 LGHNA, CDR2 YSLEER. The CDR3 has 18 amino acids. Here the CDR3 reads CASSQDPPGALAKNIQYF. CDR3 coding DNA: TGCGCCAGCAGCCAAGATCCCCCAGGGGCTCTGGCCAAAAACATTCAGTACTTC.

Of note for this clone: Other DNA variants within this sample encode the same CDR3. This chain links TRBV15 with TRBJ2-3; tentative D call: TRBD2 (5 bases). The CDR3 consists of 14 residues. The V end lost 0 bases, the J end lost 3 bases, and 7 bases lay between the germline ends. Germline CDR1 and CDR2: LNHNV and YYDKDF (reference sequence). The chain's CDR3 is CATSRDRGTDTQYF. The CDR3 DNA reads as TGTGCCACCAGCAGAGATAGAGGGACAGATACGCAGTATTTT.

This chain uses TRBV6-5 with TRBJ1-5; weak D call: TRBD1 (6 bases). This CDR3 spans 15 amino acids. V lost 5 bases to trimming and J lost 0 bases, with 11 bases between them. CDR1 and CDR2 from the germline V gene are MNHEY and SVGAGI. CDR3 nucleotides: TGTGCCAGCAGTCCCCAGGGGTATAGCAATCAGCCCCAGCATTTT. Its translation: CASSPQGYSNQPQHF.

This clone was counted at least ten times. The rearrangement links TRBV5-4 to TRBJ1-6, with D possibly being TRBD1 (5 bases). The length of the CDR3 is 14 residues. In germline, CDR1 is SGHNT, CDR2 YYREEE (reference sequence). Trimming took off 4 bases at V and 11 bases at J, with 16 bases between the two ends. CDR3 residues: CASSPDQGSPPLHF. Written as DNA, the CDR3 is TGTGCCAGCAGCCCGGACCAGGGCTCTCCACCCCTCCACTTT.

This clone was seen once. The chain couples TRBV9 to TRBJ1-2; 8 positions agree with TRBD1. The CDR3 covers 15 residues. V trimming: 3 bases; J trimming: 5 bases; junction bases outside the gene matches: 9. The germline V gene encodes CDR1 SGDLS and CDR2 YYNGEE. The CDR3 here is CASSGRQGLEYGYTF. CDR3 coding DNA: TGTGCCAGCAGCGGGAGACAGGGGCTAGAATATGGCTACACCTTC.

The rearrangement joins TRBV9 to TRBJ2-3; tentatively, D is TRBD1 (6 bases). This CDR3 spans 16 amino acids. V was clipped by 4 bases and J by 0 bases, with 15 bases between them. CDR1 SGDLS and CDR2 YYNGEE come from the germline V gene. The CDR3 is CASSPRGPFSTDTQYF. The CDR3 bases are TGTGCCAGCAGCCCCAGGGGACCATTTAGCACAGATACGCAGTATTTT.

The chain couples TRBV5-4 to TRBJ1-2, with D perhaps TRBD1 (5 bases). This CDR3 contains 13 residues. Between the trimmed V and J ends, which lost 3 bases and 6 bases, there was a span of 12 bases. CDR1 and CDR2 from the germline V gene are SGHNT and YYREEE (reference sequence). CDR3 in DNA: TGTGCCAGCAGCTCCTCGGGACTGGATGGCTACACCTTC. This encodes CASSSSGLDGYTF. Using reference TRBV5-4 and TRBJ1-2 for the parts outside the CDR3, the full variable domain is ETGVTQSPTHLIKTRGQQVTLRCSSQSGHNTVSWYQQALGQGPQFIFQYYREEENGRGNFPPRFSGLQFPNYSSELNVNALELDDSALYLCASSSSGLDGYTFGSGTRLTVV.

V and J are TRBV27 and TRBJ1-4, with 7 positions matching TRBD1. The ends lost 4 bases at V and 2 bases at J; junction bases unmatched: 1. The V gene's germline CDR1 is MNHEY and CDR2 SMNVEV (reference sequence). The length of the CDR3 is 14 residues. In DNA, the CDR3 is TGTGCCAGCAGTTCCAGGGGGACTAATGAAAAACTGTTTTTT. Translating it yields CASSSRGTNEKLFF.

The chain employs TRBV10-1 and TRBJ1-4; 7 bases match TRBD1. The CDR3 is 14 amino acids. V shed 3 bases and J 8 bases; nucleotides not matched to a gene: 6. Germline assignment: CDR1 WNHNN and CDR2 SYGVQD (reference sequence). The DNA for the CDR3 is TGCGCCAGCAGTGATGGGACAGTAAGGGAAAAACTGTTTTTT. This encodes CASSDGTVREKLFF.

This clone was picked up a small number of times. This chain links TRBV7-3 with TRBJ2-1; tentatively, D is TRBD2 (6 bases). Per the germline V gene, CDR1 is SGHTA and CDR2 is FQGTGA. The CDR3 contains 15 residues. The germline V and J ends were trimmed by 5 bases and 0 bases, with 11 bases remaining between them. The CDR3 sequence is CASSLLANSYNEQFF. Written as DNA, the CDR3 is TGTGCCAGCAGCCTGCTAGCGAACTCCTACAATGAGCAGTTCTTC. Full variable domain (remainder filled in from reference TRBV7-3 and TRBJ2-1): GAGVSQTPSNKVTEKGKYVELRCDPISGHTALYWYRQSLGQGPEFLIYFQGTGAADDSGLPNDRFFAVRPEGSVSTLKIQRTERGDSAVYLCASSLLANSYNEQFFGPGTRLTVL.

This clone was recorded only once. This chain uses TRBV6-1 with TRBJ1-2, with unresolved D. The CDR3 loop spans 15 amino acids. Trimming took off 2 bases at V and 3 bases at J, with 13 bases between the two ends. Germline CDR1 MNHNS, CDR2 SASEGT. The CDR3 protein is CASSEYLVRDYGYTF. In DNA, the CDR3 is TGTGCCAGCAGTGAATATCTCGTGAGGGACTATGGCTACACCTTC.

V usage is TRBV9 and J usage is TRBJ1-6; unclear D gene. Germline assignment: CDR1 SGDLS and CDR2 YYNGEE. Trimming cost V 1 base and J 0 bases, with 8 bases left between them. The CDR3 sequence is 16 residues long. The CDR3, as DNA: TGTGCCAGCAGCGTAACGGGAAGCTCCTATAATTCACCCCTCCACTTT. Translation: CASSVTGSSYNSPLHF.

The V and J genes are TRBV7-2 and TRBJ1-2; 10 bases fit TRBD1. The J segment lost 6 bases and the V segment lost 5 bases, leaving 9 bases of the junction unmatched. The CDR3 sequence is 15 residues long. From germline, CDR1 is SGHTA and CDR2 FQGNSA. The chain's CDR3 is CASSPQTGGWDGYTF. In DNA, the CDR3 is TGTGCCAGCAGCCCCCAGACAGGGGGCTGGGATGGCTACACCTTC.

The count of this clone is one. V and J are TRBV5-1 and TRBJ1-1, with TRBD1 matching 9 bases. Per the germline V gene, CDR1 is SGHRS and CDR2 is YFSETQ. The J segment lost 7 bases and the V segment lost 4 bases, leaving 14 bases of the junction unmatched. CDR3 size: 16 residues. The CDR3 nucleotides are TGCGCCAGCAGCCGGGGGACAGGGCCTCGATTCAATGAAGCTTTCTTT. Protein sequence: CASSRGTGPRFNEAFF.

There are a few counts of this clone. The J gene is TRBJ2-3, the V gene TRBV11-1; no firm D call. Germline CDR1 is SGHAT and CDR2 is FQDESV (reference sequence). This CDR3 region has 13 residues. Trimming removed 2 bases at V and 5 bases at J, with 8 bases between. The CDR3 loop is CASSLSVIDTQYF. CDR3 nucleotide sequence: TGTGCCAGCAGCTTATCAGTAATAGATACGCAGTATTTT.

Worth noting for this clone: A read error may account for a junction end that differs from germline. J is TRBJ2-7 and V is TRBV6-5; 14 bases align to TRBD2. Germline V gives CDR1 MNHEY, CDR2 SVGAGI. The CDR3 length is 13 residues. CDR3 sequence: CASSSGLAGEGHF. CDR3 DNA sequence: TGTGCCAGCAGTTCGGGACTAGCGGGAGAAGGGCACTTC.

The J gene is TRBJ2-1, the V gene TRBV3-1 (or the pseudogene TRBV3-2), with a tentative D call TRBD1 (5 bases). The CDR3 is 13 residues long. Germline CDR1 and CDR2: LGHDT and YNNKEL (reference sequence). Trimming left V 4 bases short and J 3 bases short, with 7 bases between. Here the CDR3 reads CASSPTDYNEQFF. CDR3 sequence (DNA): TGTGCCAGCAGCCCGACAGACTACAATGAGCAGTTCTTC.

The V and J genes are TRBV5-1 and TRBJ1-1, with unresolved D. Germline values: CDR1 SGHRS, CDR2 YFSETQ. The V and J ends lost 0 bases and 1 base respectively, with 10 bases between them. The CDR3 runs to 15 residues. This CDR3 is CASSLASGRNTEAFF. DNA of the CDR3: TGCGCCAGCAGCTTGGCGTCCGGGAGGAACACTGAAGCTTTCTTT.

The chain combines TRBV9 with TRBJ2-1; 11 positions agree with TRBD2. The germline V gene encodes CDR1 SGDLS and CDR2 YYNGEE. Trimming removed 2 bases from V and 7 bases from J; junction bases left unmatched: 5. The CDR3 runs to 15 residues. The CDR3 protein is CASSVSGGALNEQFF. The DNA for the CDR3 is TGTGCCAGCAGCGTTAGCGGGGGGGCCTTAAATGAGCAGTTCTTC.

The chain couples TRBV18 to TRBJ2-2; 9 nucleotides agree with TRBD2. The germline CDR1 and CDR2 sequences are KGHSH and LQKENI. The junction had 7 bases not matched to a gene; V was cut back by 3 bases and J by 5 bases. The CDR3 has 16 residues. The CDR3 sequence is CASSPGLASYTGELFF. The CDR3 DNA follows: TGTGCCAGCTCACCCGGACTAGCGAGTTATACCGGGGAGCTGTTTTTT.

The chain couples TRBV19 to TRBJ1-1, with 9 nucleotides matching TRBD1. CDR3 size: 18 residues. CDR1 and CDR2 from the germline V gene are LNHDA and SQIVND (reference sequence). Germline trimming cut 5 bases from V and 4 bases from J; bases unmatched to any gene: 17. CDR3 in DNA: TGTGCCAGTAGTGTCTCCCCCCCGGGACAGGGAGGGATCACTGAAGCTTTCTTT. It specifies CASSVSPPGQGGITEAFF.

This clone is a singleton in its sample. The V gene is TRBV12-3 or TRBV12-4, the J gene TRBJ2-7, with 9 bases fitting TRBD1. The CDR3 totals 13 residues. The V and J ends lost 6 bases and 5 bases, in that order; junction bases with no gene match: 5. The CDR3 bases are TGTGCCAGCAGACTACAGGGGGCGGACGAGCAGTACTTC. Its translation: CASRLQGADEQYF.

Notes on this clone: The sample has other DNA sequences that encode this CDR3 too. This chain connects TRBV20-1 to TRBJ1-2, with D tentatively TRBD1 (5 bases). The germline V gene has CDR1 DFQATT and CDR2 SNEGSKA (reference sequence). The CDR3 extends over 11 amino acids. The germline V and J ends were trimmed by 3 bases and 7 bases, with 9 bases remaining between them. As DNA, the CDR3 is TGCAGTGCTAGCTCGGGGGGTGGCTACACCTTC. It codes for CSASSGGGYTF.

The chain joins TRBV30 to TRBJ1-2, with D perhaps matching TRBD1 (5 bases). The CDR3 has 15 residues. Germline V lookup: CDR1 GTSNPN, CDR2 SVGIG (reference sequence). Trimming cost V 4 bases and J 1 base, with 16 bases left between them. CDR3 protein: CAWTIGRGLNYGYTF. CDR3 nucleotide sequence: TGTGCCTGGACCATAGGGAGGGGACTTAACTATGGCTACACCTTC.

The CDR3 spells CASSQDRQGAGGYTF. DNA of the CDR3: TGCGCCAGCAGCCAAGATAGACAGGGGGCGGGGGGCTACACCTTC. The chain employs TRBV4-3 and TRBJ1-2, with TRBD1 identical over 10 bases. CDR1 LGHNA and CDR2 YSLEER come from the germline V gene. This CDR3 is built from 15 residues. V was clipped by 0 bases and J by 8 bases; unmatched bases: 6.

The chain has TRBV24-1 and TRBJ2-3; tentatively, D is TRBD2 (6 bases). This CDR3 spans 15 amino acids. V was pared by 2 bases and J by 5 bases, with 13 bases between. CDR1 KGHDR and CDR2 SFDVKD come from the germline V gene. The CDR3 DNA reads TGTGCCACCAGTGATTCTGGCCGGGGGATAGATACGCAGTATTTT. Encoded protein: CATSDSGRGIDTQYF.

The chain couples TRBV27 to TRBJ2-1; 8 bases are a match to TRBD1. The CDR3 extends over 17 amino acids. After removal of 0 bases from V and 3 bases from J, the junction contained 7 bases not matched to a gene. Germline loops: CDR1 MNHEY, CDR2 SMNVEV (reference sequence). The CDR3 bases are TGTGCCAGCAGTTTATCGGCAGGGGGCTTTTTCTACAATGAGCAGTTCTTC. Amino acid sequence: CASSLSAGGFFYNEQFF.